These T cell receptor beta chains were read from a single sample in a study of T cells expressing NK-cell markers. After re-calling the 5' RACE reads, TCRdb lists one entry per CDR3 protein, DNA absent. This table lists about 150,000 distinct CDR3 sequences. The sample taken for sequencing was blood T cells: a sorted CD56 or NKG2C T cell subset, CD4+ or CD8+ T cells, or bulk PBMC T cells (not recorded which). All receptors derive from a woman between 45 and 60 years old in good health. Each CDR3 is given with its conserved first and last residue. Clone size, where shown, is once, few, many, or a class for clones that have expanded.

cdr3_aa	v_call	j_call	clone_size
CATQETWNEQFF	TRBV19	TRBJ2-1	.
CASSQDVTSYGYTF	TRBV4-2	TRBJ1-2	.
CASSPQGTGYEQYF	TRBV28	TRBJ2-7	.
CSVAQGEATNIQYF	TRBV29-1	TRBJ2-4	.
CSVEGGEGGRGQFF	TRBV29-1	TRBJ2-1	.
CASSQDRDYLYEQYF	TRBV4-1	TRBJ2-7	.
CASSLRSRWSVYNEQFF	TRBV27	TRBJ2-1	.
CASRVGGVSTDTQYF	TRBV10-2	TRBJ2-3	.
CASSLDPGTGNQPQHF	TRBV12-3/TRBV12-4	TRBJ1-5	.
CASSEFRNTGELFF	TRBV10-1	TRBJ2-2	.
CAISDIAREETQYF	TRBV10-3	TRBJ2-5	.
CATSPGLAGGETQYF	TRBV10-2	TRBJ2-5	.
CASSEGQNKQFF	TRBV25-1	TRBJ2-1	.
CSFLRTGGSPGELFF	TRBV29-1	TRBJ2-2	.
CASSQLLAGKGYNEQFF	TRBV3-1	TRBJ2-1	.
CASSLAEGRNQPQHF	TRBV12-3/TRBV12-4	TRBJ1-5	.
CASSPSGSTYNEQFF	TRBV5-6	TRBJ2-1	.
CSVGGGRAYNEQFF	TRBV29-1	TRBJ2-1	.
CASSQPPGGANVLTF	TRBV21-1	TRBJ2-6	medium-sized
CASSLRGQINSPLHF	TRBV28	TRBJ1-6	.
CASSEAFPQGDRADTQYF	TRBV2	TRBJ2-3	.
CASSPSGANYNEQFF	TRBV9	TRBJ2-1	.
CASSDNFGFGETQYF	TRBV25-1	TRBJ2-5	.
CASIGTGELFF	TRBV7-9	TRBJ2-2	.
CASSVDGAGVETQYF	TRBV9	TRBJ2-5	.
CATTPGQGDAETQYF	TRBV24-1	TRBJ2-5	.
CASQRGLLITDTQYF	TRBV9	TRBJ2-3	.
CASSDTHPEAFF	TRBV6-1	TRBJ1-1	.
CASSFSGRNNQPQHF	TRBV12-3/TRBV12-4	TRBJ1-5	.